The 27 T cell receptor beta chains in this list originate from one sample, sequenced in a study of cytomegalovirus exposure and HLA in healthy donors. Primers included in the PCR were 60 Vbeta and 13 Jbeta primers. Using immunoSEQ multiplex PCR, the repertoire was profiled, and TCRdb retains in-frame clones only, with some absent. The sample carries roughly 180,000 clones, over 70% recorded once. Material: PBMCs. Receptors originate from a young man in good health and CMV-seronegative.

This rearrangement joins TRBV9 to TRBJ2-5; D possibly corresponds to TRBD2 (5 bases). The closer fit of TRBJ2-7 to the DNA end suggests the J call may be wrong. Germline V CDR1 and CDR2: SGDLS, YYNGEE. This CDR3 comprises 16 residues. CDR3 sequence reads: CASSPGGGGLSYEQYF. The DNA of the CDR3 is TGTGCCAGCAGCCCTGGAGGAGGAGGACTCTCCTACGAGCAGTACTTC.

The chain has TRBV7-3 and TRBJ2-1, with 11 bases identical to TRBD2. CDR1 is SGHTA, CDR2 FQGTGA, per germline. Losses at the gene ends were 5 bases for V and 6 bases for J; bases not matched to a gene: 12. This CDR3 region has 17 residues. The CDR3: CASSPNSGGAGFNEQFF. In DNA form, the CDR3 reads TGTGCCAGCAGCCCAAATAGCGGGGGGGCCGGTTTCAATGAGCAGTTCTTC.

The chain is built from TRBV29-1 and TRBJ2-6; 10 bases map to TRBD2. CDR3 length: 15 residues. V was clipped by 5 bases and J by 4 bases; unmatched bases: 5. CDR1 and CDR2 from the germline V gene are SQVTM and ANQGSEA. The CDR3: CSVSGGAAGANVLTF. The CDR3 nucleotides are TGCAGCGTTAGCGGGGGGGCTGCCGGGGCCAACGTCCTGACTTTC. Using reference TRBV29-1 and TRBJ2-6 for the parts outside the CDR3, the full variable domain is SAVISQKPSRDICQRGTSLTIQCQVDSQVTMMFWYRQQPGQSLTLIATANQGSEATYESGFVIDKFPISRPNLTFSTLTVSNMSPEDSSIYLCSVSGGAAGANVLTFGAGSRLTVL.

This sequence joins TRBV28 and TRBJ2-2; D ambiguous. V was trimmed by 2 bases and J by 3 bases, leaving 4 bases between them. The germline V gene has CDR1 MDHEN and CDR2 SYDVKM. The CDR3 is made up of 13 amino acids. CDR3 region: CASSLTDTGELFF. In DNA form, the CDR3 reads TGTGCCAGCAGTTTAACAGACACCGGGGAGCTGTTTTTT.

CDR3 nucleotides: TGTGCCAGCAGTGAACGGGCAGGGCGTAGTGAGACCTTC. Translation: CASSERAGRSETF. The chain is built from TRBV6-1 and TRBJ1-2, with D tentatively TRBD1 (5 bases). This CDR3 contains 13 residues. With 2 bases removed from V and 14 bases from J, the gap between germline ends came to 18 bases. CDR1 is MNHNS, CDR2 SASEGT, per germline.

This clone was seen only once. V is TRBV5-4 and J is TRBJ1-2, with a tentative D call TRBD1 (6 bases). Trimming cost V 3 bases and J 4 bases, with 13 bases left between them. The length of the CDR3 is 14 residues. Looked up from germline, CDR1 is SGHNT and CDR2 is YYREEE (reference sequence). The CDR3 loop reads CASSSRTELYGYTF. CDR3 DNA: TGTGCCAGCAGCTCCCGGACAGAACTCTATGGCTACACCTTC.

The chain joins TRBV19 to TRBJ2-5; 7 bases fit TRBD1. This CDR3 comprises 14 residues. V dropped 3 bases and J dropped 5; count of bases not matched to a gene: 6. The germline V gene encodes CDR1 LNHDA and CDR2 SQIVND (reference sequence). In nucleotides, the CDR3 is TGTGCCAGTAGTATCCGAGGCAGGGGGGAGACCCAGTACTTC. It is translated as CASSIRGRGETQYF.

J is TRBJ2-1 and V is TRBV10-3, with 10 bases that match TRBD1. Trimming took 5 bases from V and 7 from J; bases not matched to a gene: 8. Germline V gives CDR1 ENHRY, CDR2 SYGVKD. The CDR3 runs 15 residues. DNA of the CDR3: TGTGCCATCAGTCCGGGACAGGGGATTAGAAATGAGCAGTTCTTC. Its translation: CAISPGQGIRNEQFF.

The chain combines TRBV29-1 with TRBJ2-5; 9 nucleotides line up with TRBD2. Germline CDR1 SQVTM, CDR2 ANQGSEA. With 6 bases clipped from V and 2 bases from J, the junction kept 7 bases outside the gene matches. The CDR3 covers 14 residues. DNA of the CDR3: TGCAGCGTAACCGGGACTAGCTCGCAAGAGACCCAGTACTTC. This sequence encodes CSVTGTSSQETQYF.

This chain connects TRBV28 to TRBJ2-7; D remains unclear. Trimming shortened V by 2 bases and J by 0 bases, and 2 bases separated the two germline ends. The CDR3 runs to 12 residues. Germline V gives CDR1 MDHEN, CDR2 SYDVKM. Here the CDR3 reads CASSLLSYEQYF. DNA for the CDR3: TGTGCCAGCAGTTTACTCTCCTACGAGCAGTACTTC. Filled out from reference TRBV28 and TRBJ2-7, the complete variable domain reads DVKVTQSSRYLVKRTGEKVFLECVQDMDHENMFWYRQDPGLGLRLIYFSYDVKMKEKGDIPEGYSVSREKKERFSLILESASTNQTSMYLCASSLLSYEQYFGPGTRLTVT.

The chain is built from TRBV6-5 and TRBJ2-3; the match to TRBD2 covers 11 bases. Trimming took 0 bases from V and 5 from J; bases not matched to a gene: 1. Germline V gives CDR1 MNHEY, CDR2 SVGAGI. The CDR3 is 15 amino acids. The CDR3 sequence: CASSYSGLAVDTQYF. DNA of the CDR3: TGTGCCAGCAGTTACTCGGGACTAGCGGTAGATACGCAGTATTTT.

The V call is TRBV2, the J call TRBJ1-2, with D possibly matching TRBD1 (5 bases). CDR3 length: 13 residues. Trimming shortened V by 4 bases and J by 8 bases, and 14 bases separated the two germline ends. Germline CDR1 SNHLY, CDR2 FYNNEI. The chain's CDR3 is CASSAWQGGGYTF. The CDR3 nucleotides read TGTGCCAGCAGTGCGTGGCAGGGAGGCGGCTACACCTTC.

This clone has just a few counts. The chain employs TRBV9 and TRBJ1-2; 9 positions agree with TRBD1. CDR1 SGDLS and CDR2 YYNGEE come from the germline V gene. CDR3 length equals 13 residues. Unmatched junction bases numbered 3, after V lost 4 bases and J lost 5 bases. CDR3 residues: CASSPGTGYGYTF. The CDR3 DNA sequence: TGTGCCAGCAGCCCCGGGACAGGGTATGGCTACACCTTC.

To note about this clone: Sequence at one end of the junction differs from germline and may be a read error. The sample carries other DNA sequences with the same CDR3. The chain uses TRBV7-3 and TRBJ2-5; D gene unclear. This CDR3 has 13 amino acids. Germline V gene lookup returns CDR1 SGHTA and CDR2 FQGTGA. As DNA, the CDR3 is TGCGCCAGCAGCTTATCCGGTTCGGAGACCCAGTACTTC. Its protein is CASSLSGSETQYF.

The CDR3 protein is CSARRDSETQYF. The DNA for the CDR3 is TGCAGCGCCCGCAGGGATTCAGAGACCCAGTACTTC. V and J are TRBV29-1 and TRBJ2-5, with TRBD1 as a possible D gene (5 bases). V lost 7 bases and J 4 bases, leaving 13 bases between the germline ends. CDR3 length: 12 amino acids. Germline-derived CDR1 and CDR2 are SQVTM and ANQGSEA.

The table lists this clone with a few counts. This chain connects TRBV5-4 to TRBJ1-2; unclear D gene. Trimming removed 2 bases from V and 4 bases from J, with 12 bases in between. This CDR3 comprises 14 residues. CDR1 is SGHNT, CDR2 YYREEE, per germline (reference sequence). The CDR3 DNA is TGTGCCAGCAGCTTTTCTGGGTCGGGCTATGGCTACACCTTC. It codes for CASSFSGSGYGYTF.

The chain uses TRBV6-5 and TRBJ2-7, with a possible D match to TRBD2 (5 bases). CDR1 is MNHEY and CDR2 is SVGAGI in the germline V gene. The length of the CDR3 is 14 residues. The ends were cut back, 7 bases at V and 5 bases at J, with 18 bases in the middle. Here the CDR3 reads CASMALLGSHEQYF. The CDR3 coding sequence is TGTGCCAGCATGGCCCTGTTAGGGAGCCACGAGCAGTACTTC.

The genes are TRBV5-1 and TRBJ1-1; D not certain. The germline CDR1 and CDR2 sequences are SGHRS and YFSETQ. There are 13 residues in the CDR3. The germline V and J ends were trimmed by 4 bases and 5 bases, with 12 bases remaining between them. The CDR3 protein is CASSQDIFTEAFF. The DNA for the CDR3 is TGCGCCAGCAGCCAAGACATTTTTACTGAAGCTTTCTTT.

The chain has TRBV9 and TRBJ2-7, with 9 bases aligning to TRBD1. CDR3 size: 13 residues. After removal of 4 bases from V and 3 bases from J, the junction contained 2 bases not matched to a gene. Germline CDR1 reads SGDLS; CDR2 reads YYNGEE. CDR3 amino acids: CASSRDRDYEQYF. The CDR3 DNA reads TGTGCCAGCAGCCGGGACAGGGACTACGAGCAGTACTTC.

The chain joins TRBV11-2 to TRBJ2-1, with 12 positions matching TRBD1. Germline V lookup: CDR1 SGHAT, CDR2 FQNNGV. The CDR3 is 16 residues long. The J segment lost 6 bases and the V segment lost 5 bases, leaving 8 bases of the junction unmatched. The CDR3 coding sequence is TGTGCCAGCAGCGAAACGGGACAGGGGGCGATCAATGAGCAGTTCTTC. Translating gives CASSETGQGAINEQFF. Full variable domain (rest looked up from reference TRBV11-2 and TRBJ2-1): EAGVAQSPRYKIIEKRQSVAFWCNPISGHATLYWYQQILGQGPKLLIQFQNNGVVDDSQLPKDRFSAERLKGVDSTLKIQPAKLEDSAVYLCASSETGQGAINEQFFGPGTRLTVL.

This chain links TRBV29-1 with TRBJ1-2; D gene unclear. V lost 6 bases and J lost 4, with 9 bases in between. Looked up from germline, CDR1 is SQVTM and CDR2 is ANQGSEA. There are 11 residues in the CDR3. CDR3 coding DNA: TGCAGCGTCCGCGAGGGCTATGGCTACACCTTC. The encoded protein is CSVREGYGYTF.

The J gene is TRBJ1-2, the V gene TRBV29-1; 7 positions match TRBD1. The germline gives CDR1 SQVTM, CDR2 ANQGSEA. The CDR3 extends over 12 amino acids. Unmatched junction bases numbered 13, after V lost 4 bases and J lost 14 bases. DNA for the CDR3: TGCAGCGTTGCTCCCTCCGGGACAGCAAGTACCTTC. It is translated as CSVAPSGTASTF.

V is TRBV6-5 and J is TRBJ1-2; 7 bases agree with TRBD1. The V and J ends lost 6 bases and 6 bases, in that order; junction bases with no gene match: 10. Germline CDR1 reads MNHEY; CDR2 reads SVGAGI. This CDR3 has 14 amino acids. CDR3 DNA sequence: TGTGCCAGCAGCTTCCTCGCCGGGACAGATGGCTACACCTTC. Its protein product is CASSFLAGTDGYTF.

The V and J genes are TRBV6-6 and TRBJ1-5; 8 bases line up with TRBD1. Per the germline V gene, CDR1 is MNHNY and CDR2 is SVGAGI (reference sequence). This CDR3 contains 15 residues. J gave up 2 bases and V 5 bases, and 5 bases lay outside the gene matches. The DNA for the CDR3 is TGTGCCAGCAGTCCAGGGGGCGCGGGCAATCAGCCCCAGCATTTT. This translates into CASSPGGAGNQPQHF.

The V gene is TRBV5-1, the J gene TRBJ2-1; 13 bases map to TRBD2. The CDR3 extends over 18 amino acids. V was clipped by 4 bases and J by 9 bases; unmatched bases: 16. From germline, CDR1 is SGHRS and CDR2 YFSETQ. The CDR3 loop reads CASSPGSTRTSGRGEQFF. CDR3 nucleotide sequence: TGCGCCAGCAGCCCGGGCTCTACCAGGACTAGCGGGAGAGGTGAGCAGTTCTTC.

This chain connects TRBV29-1 to TRBJ1-2, with 8 bases identical to TRBD1. This CDR3 has 16 amino acids. The germline CDR1 and CDR2 sequences are SQVTM and ANQGSEA. V trimming: 6 bases; J trimming: 5 bases; junction bases outside the gene matches: 17. CDR3 sequence (DNA): TGCAGCGTCCTAAAGGCAGGGGGCAGAGATGGGTATGGCTACACCTTC. It translates to CSVLKAGGRDGYGYTF. The whole variable domain, remainder taken from reference TRBV29-1 and TRBJ1-2, is SAVISQKPSRDICQRGTSLTIQCQVDSQVTMMFWYRQQPGQSLTLIATANQGSEATYESGFVIDKFPISRPNLTFSTLTVSNMSPEDSSIYLCSVLKAGGRDGYGYTFGSGTRLTVV.

This chain joins TRBV10-2 and TRBJ1-1; possibly TRBD1 for D (6 bases). Germline V gene data show CDR1 as WSHSY and CDR2 as SAAADI. This CDR3 region has 14 residues. Trimming left V 6 bases short and J 5 bases short, with 16 bases between. CDR3 amino acids: CASSHRVWETEAFF. The CDR3 DNA reads TGCGCCAGCAGCCACAGGGTTTGGGAAACTGAAGCTTTCTTT.